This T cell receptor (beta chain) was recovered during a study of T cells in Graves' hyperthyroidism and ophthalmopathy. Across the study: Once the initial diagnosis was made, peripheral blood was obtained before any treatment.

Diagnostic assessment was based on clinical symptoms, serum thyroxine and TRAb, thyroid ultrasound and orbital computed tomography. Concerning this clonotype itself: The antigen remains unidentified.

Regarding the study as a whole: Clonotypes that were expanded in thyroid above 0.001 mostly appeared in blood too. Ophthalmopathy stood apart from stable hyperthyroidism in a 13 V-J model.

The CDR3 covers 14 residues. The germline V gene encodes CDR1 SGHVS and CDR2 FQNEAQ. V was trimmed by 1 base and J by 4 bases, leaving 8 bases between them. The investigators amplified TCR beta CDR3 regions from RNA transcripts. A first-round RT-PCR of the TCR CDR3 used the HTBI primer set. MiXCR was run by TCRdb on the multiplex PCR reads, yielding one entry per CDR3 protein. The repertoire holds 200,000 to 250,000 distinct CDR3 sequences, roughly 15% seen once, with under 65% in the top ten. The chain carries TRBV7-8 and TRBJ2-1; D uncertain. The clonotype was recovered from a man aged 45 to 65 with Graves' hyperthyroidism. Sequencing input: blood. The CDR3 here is CASSLDVNYNEQFF. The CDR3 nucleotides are TGTGCCAGCAGCTTAGACGTCAATTACAATGAGCAGTTCTTC.